The 27 T cell receptor beta chains given below trace back to one sample, sequenced in a study of Graves' ophthalmopathy and Graves' hyperthyroidism. Scientists amplified the TCR beta CDR3 regions from RNA transcripts. The workflow started with a first-round RT-PCR run with HTBI primers and then moved on to a second-round multiplex PCR. From the multiplex PCR reads, TCRdb called clonotypes with MiXCR, one entry per CDR3 protein. This sample yields about 400,000 distinct CDR3 sequences, of which 18% are seen a single time; 1.6% belongs to the top ten. Sequencing used peripheral blood. Source of these receptors: a woman between 18 and 30 years old with Graves' ophthalmopathy.

The rearrangement uses TRBV18 and TRBJ2-7, with TRBD2 identical over 7 bases. The CDR3 contains 16 residues. Germline CDR1 KGHSH, CDR2 LQKENI. Trimming cost V 3 bases and J 1 base; bases outside gene matches: 9. The CDR3 protein is CASSPLAGPMSYEQYF. Here the CDR3 DNA reads TGTGCCAGCTCACCTTTAGCGGGCCCGATGTCCTACGAGCAGTACTTC.

There are many counts of this clonotype. The CDR3 nucleotides read TGTGCCAGCAGCTTAGATAGCGCTAGCGGAAACATTCAGTACTTC. Translated, it gives CASSLDSASGNIQYF. The genes are TRBV11-2 and TRBJ2-4; 7 bases line up with TRBD2. Germline trimming cut 0 bases from V and 6 bases from J; bases unmatched to any gene: 5. The CDR3 loop spans 15 amino acids. Germline CDR1 SGHAT, CDR2 FQNNGV.

There are many counts of this clonotype. The V and J genes are TRBV7-2 and TRBJ2-5; D is uncertain. V shed 5 bases and J shed 5 bases, with 21 bases lying between them. CDR1 is SGHTA, CDR2 FQGNSA, per germline. This CDR3 comprises 16 residues. The CDR3 protein is CASSPNGPSTMETQYF. The CDR3 DNA is TGTGCCAGCAGCCCGAACGGCCCCTCTACCATGGAGACCCAGTACTTC.

This clonotype was seen ten or more times. This sequence joins TRBV6-2 or TRBV6-3 and TRBJ1-5, with 9 bases identical to TRBD1. Germline V gene lookup returns CDR1 MNHEY and CDR2 SVGEGT. This CDR3 region has 20 residues. Trimming took 0 bases from V and 3 from J; bases not matched to a gene: 15. The CDR3 sequence: CASSYSKGLTGGNVNQPQHF. The DNA for the CDR3 is TGTGCCAGCAGTTACTCGAAAGGCCTGACAGGGGGAAACGTCAATCAGCCCCAGCATTTT.

In this sample, this clonotype turned up many times. The chain has TRBV20-1 and TRBJ2-7; D possibly corresponds to TRBD2 (5 bases). Germline CDR1 is DFQATT and CDR2 is SNEGSKA (reference sequence). The germline V and J ends were trimmed by 1 base and 2 bases, with 6 bases remaining between them. The CDR3 is made up of 12 amino acids. CDR3 residues: CSARVGAYEQYF. CDR3 nucleotide sequence: TGCAGTGCTAGAGTGGGAGCCTACGAGCAGTACTTC.

This clonotype has just one count. V usage is TRBV6-2 or TRBV6-3 and J usage is TRBJ2-5; D unclear. CDR3 length: 13 amino acids. The ends were cut back, 2 bases at V and 7 bases at J, with 11 bases in the middle. Germline V CDR1 and CDR2: MNHEY, SVGEGT. CDR3 sequence reads: CASSYTALTTQYF. The CDR3 coding sequence is TGTGCCAGCAGTTACACGGCTTTAACGACCCAGTACTTC.

This clonotype was recorded many times. This rearrangement joins TRBV7-2 to TRBJ1-1; no definite D call. This CDR3 is 15 amino acids long. Germline V lookup: CDR1 SGHTA, CDR2 FQGNSA. The germline V and J ends were trimmed by 7 bases and 0 bases, with 15 bases remaining between them. The CDR3 reads CASTPLGPMNTEAFF. Written as DNA, the CDR3 is TGTGCCAGCACCCCCCTGGGCCCCATGAACACTGAAGCTTTCTTT.

There are many counts of this clonotype. The rearrangement joins TRBV7-9 to TRBJ1-6; 7 bases align to TRBD1. In germline, CDR1 is SEHNR, CDR2 FQNEAQ (reference sequence). The junction had 6 bases not matched to a gene; V was cut back by 6 bases and J by 7 bases. This CDR3 comprises 14 residues. The CDR3 protein is CASSTGTVNSPLHF. In nucleotides, the CDR3 is TGTGCCAGCAGTACCGGGACAGTAAATTCACCCCTCCACTTT.

This clonotype was counted ten times or more. J is TRBJ2-5 and V is TRBV27; 8 bases are a match to TRBD2. J lost 1 base, V lost 4 bases, and 5 bases had no gene match. Germline lookup yields CDR1 MNHEY and CDR2 SMNVEV (reference sequence). The CDR3 sequence is 15 residues long. CDR3 region: CASSSLRGAQETQYF. CDR3 bases: TGTGCCAGCAGTTCCTTGCGGGGGGCCCAAGAGACCCAGTACTTC.

Ten or more counts support this clonotype. The chain employs TRBV20-1 and TRBJ2-2; TRBD2 aligns across 11 bases. V lost 5 bases to trimming and J lost 4 bases; unmatched junction nucleotides: 9. This CDR3 has 16 residues. Germline values: CDR1 DFQATT, CDR2 SNEGSKA (reference sequence). The DNA of the CDR3 is TGCAGTGCTGACGCACTACTAGCGGGGGTCACCGGGGAGCTGTTTTTT. Protein: CSADALLAGVTGELFF.

This clonotype was seen repeatedly, ten times or more. J is TRBJ2-2 and V is TRBV29-1; no firm D call. The ends were cut back, 4 bases at V and 6 bases at J, with 12 bases in the middle. Germline V gene lookup returns CDR1 SQVTM and CDR2 ANQGSEA. The CDR3 spans 13 residues. CDR3 amino acids: CSVVPNQSGELFF. Here the CDR3 DNA reads TGCAGCGTTGTCCCGAATCAATCCGGGGAGCTGTTTTTT.

This clonotype came up many times. The chain joins TRBV4-1 to TRBJ2-2; TRBD2 matches 10 bases. The germline V gene encodes CDR1 MGHRA and CDR2 YSYEKL. Losses at the gene ends were 1 base for V and 3 bases for J; bases not matched to a gene: 2. This CDR3 region has 16 residues. Written as DNA, the CDR3 is TGCGCCAGCAGCCAAGGAGCGGGAGGGTACACCGGGGAGCTGTTTTTT. Its protein product is CASSQGAGGYTGELFF.

The chain has TRBV29-1 and TRBJ1-1; no firm D call. The CDR3 contains 12 residues. CDR1 is SQVTM, CDR2 ANQGSEA, per germline. Trimming took 2 bases from V and 1 from J, leaving 5 bases between them. The CDR3 protein is CSVESQNTEAFF. The CDR3 nucleotides read TGCAGCGTTGAAAGTCAGAACACTGAAGCTTTCTTT.

This clonotype was counted ten times or more. The V gene is TRBV2, the J gene TRBJ1-1; no firm D call. V was shortened by 7 bases and J by 1 base, with 10 bases between the two germline ends. The CDR3 has 13 amino acids. Germline assignment: CDR1 SNHLY and CDR2 FYNNEI. CDR3 bases: TGTGCCAGCATCCAGACGGGGAACACTGAAGCTTTCTTT. This translates into CASIQTGNTEAFF. Supplemented by reference TRBV2 and TRBJ1-1, the full variable domain reads EPEVTQTPSHQVTQMGQEVILRCVPISNHLYFYWYRQILGQKVEFLVSFYNNEISEKSEIFDDQFSVERPDGSNFTLKIRSTKLEDSAMYFCASIQTGNTEAFFGQGTRLTVV.

This clonotype was counted many times. The chain combines TRBV7-9 with TRBJ2-7; D not resolved. CDR3 length: 12 residues. The germline V and J ends were trimmed by 0 bases and 9 bases, with 9 bases remaining between them. The germline V gene encodes CDR1 SEHNR and CDR2 FQNEAQ (reference sequence). The CDR3 is CASSLASGGQYF. CDR3 coding DNA: TGTGCCAGCAGCTTAGCCTCGGGCGGGCAGTACTTC. Combining the CDR3 with reference TRBV7-9 and TRBJ2-7 gives the whole variable domain DTGVSQNPRHKITKRGQNVTFRCDPISEHNRLYWYRQTLGQGPEFLTYFQNEAQLEKSRLLSDRFSAERPKGSFSTLEIQRTEQGDSAMYLCASSLASGGQYFGPGTRLTVT.

This clonotype was recorded once. One end of the junction is discordant with germline, which a read error may explain. The rearrangement uses TRBV10-3 and TRBJ2-7; tentative D call: TRBD2 (6 bases). The CDR3 has 15 amino acids. Per germline, CDR1 ENHRY and CDR2 SYGVKD. The CDR3 sequence: CASSEATRKRYEQYF. The CDR3 nucleotides read TGTGCCAGCAGTGAGGCGACTAGAAAGCGATACGAGCAGTACTTC.

This clonotype was counted ten times or more. This chain joins TRBV11-2 and TRBJ2-7; tentative D call: TRBD1 (5 bases). CDR3 length: 14 residues. Trimming removed 5 bases from V and 6 bases from J, with 17 bases in between. Germline assignment: CDR1 SGHAT and CDR2 FQNNGV. CDR3 residues: CASSPGRGFGEQYF. The CDR3 DNA follows: TGTGCCAGCAGCCCTGGAAGGGGCTTTGGCGAGCAGTACTTC.

Many counts were recorded for this clonotype. This sequence joins TRBV6-1 and TRBJ2-7; no reliable D call. The CDR3 extends over 12 amino acids. The V end lost 2 bases, the J end lost 9 bases, and 11 bases lay between the germline ends. Germline V gene lookup returns CDR1 MNHNS and CDR2 SASEGT. The CDR3 coding sequence is TGTGCCAGCAGTGAATTTGCTCGGGTGCAGTACTTC. It encodes CASSEFARVQYF.

Ten or more counts support this clonotype. The chain has TRBV6-1 and TRBJ2-2; D might be TRBD2 (6 bases). Germline V gene lookup returns CDR1 MNHNS and CDR2 SASEGT. Trimming took 5 bases from V and 2 from J, leaving 12 bases between them. The CDR3 has 15 amino acids. The chain's CDR3 is CASSRDWTNTGELFF. DNA of the CDR3: TGTGCCAGCAGTAGGGACTGGACCAACACCGGGGAGCTGTTTTTT.

At least ten counts were recorded for this clonotype. V usage is TRBV28 and J usage is TRBJ2-7; 7 nucleotides match TRBD2. There are 12 residues in the CDR3. V lost 1 base and J lost 7; bases outside the gene matches: 1. In germline, CDR1 is MDHEN, CDR2 SYDVKM. CDR3 bases: TGTGCCAGCAGTTTATACGGGGGGGAGCAGTACTTC. Amino acids: CASSLYGGEQYF.

This clonotype was found many times. The chain employs TRBV6-2 or TRBV6-3 and TRBJ2-7; D is ambiguous. V dropped 5 bases and J dropped 0 bases, with 23 bases sitting between them. The CDR3 length is 18 residues. Germline lookup yields CDR1 MNHEY and CDR2 SVGEGT. CDR3 loop: CASSRFPSARKFSYEQYF. The CDR3 nucleotides read TGTGCCAGCAGTCGGTTTCCGTCGGCGCGAAAGTTCTCCTACGAGCAGTACTTC.

Many counts were recorded for this clonotype. This sequence joins TRBV4-1 and TRBJ1-5, with TRBD1 identical over 7 bases. CDR3 length: 14 residues. Trimming at V came to 0 bases and at J to 9 bases, leaving 5 bases not matched to a gene. Germline CDR1 is MGHRA and CDR2 is YSYEKL. The DNA for the CDR3 is TGCGCCAGCAGCCAAGATAGGGGGCATTGGCCCCAGCATTTT. This encodes CASSQDRGHWPQHF.

V and J are TRBV30 and TRBJ2-5; the D gene is possibly TRBD2 (5 bases). The CDR3 has 13 residues. The V gene's germline CDR1 is GTSNPN and CDR2 SVGIG (reference sequence). The V end was cut by 4 bases, the J end by 1 base, with 10 bases between. CDR3 amino acids: CAWTKDFQETQYF. CDR3 coding DNA: TGTGCCTGGACTAAGGACTTCCAAGAGACCCAGTACTTC. The variable domain in full, completed from reference TRBV30 and TRBJ2-5, reads SQTIHQWPATLVQPVGSPLSLECTVEGTSNPNLYWYRQAAGRGLQLLFYSVGIGQISSEVPQNLSASRPQDRQFILSSKKLLLSDSGFYLCAWTKDFQETQYFGPGTRLLVL.

This clonotype was found many times. The chain recombines TRBV5-1 with TRBJ1-6; D is undetermined. This CDR3 region has 19 residues. Between the trimmed V and J ends, which lost 4 bases and 0 bases, there was a span of 20 bases. The germline V gene has CDR1 SGHRS and CDR2 YFSETQ. The CDR3 region has the DNA TGCGCCAGCAGCAGAGGACGGCCAGAGTCGAGCTCCTATAATTCACCCCTCCACTTT. Protein product: CASSRGRPESSSYNSPLHF.

This clonotype appeared many times. The rearrangement joins TRBV28 to TRBJ2-7, with a possible D match to TRBD1 (6 bases). V lost 5 bases and J 6 bases, leaving 17 bases between the germline ends. This CDR3 is built from 14 residues. Germline V gene sequence: CDR1 MDHEN, CDR2 SYDVKM. The CDR3 protein is CASSIPQGGFEQYF. The CDR3 DNA reads as TGTGCCAGCAGTATCCCCCAAGGGGGTTTCGAGCAGTACTTC.

This clonotype showed up many times. This sequence joins TRBV7-2 and TRBJ1-2; 8 bases are a match to TRBD1. The CDR3 sequence is 16 residues long. The V and J ends lost 6 bases and 6 bases, in that order; junction bases with no gene match: 15. The germline V gene has CDR1 SGHTA and CDR2 FQGNSA. The CDR3 bases are TGTGCCAGCAGGGTCCCGGGACAGGCGATATTCGATGGCTACACCTTC. It codes for CASRVPGQAIFDGYTF.

This clonotype has just one count. The rearrangement uses TRBV6-1 and TRBJ2-7, with TRBD2 matching over 9 bases. In germline, CDR1 is MNHNS, CDR2 SASEGT. Unmatched junction bases numbered 9, after V lost 8 bases and J lost 4 bases. The CDR3 has 14 amino acids. The CDR3 is CASVRAGGEYEQYF. CDR3 nucleotides: TGTGCCAGCGTGAGAGCGGGAGGAGAATACGAGCAGTACTTC.